One sample yielded the 15 T cell receptor beta chains listed below, sequenced in a study of vaccination and CD4 T cells after COVID-19. Their recognized antigens are unknown. Cultured CD4+ T cell DNA underwent sequencing with the Oncomine TCR Beta short-read assay. TCRdb recomputed calls from the PCR reads with MiXCR, one row per CDR3 protein. The data contain roughly 17,000 distinct CDR3 sequences, 45% to 65% of them singletons. The treatment denotes: roughly ten-day PBMC culture with coronavirus spike peptide pools or control peptides (ViraFEST assay). The sample comprised CD4+ T cells from blood, cultured in vitro. These TCRs come from a human donor who had recovered from COVID-19.

This rearrangement joins TRBV20-1 to TRBJ2-7, with no clear D. V was trimmed by 1 base and J by 5 bases, leaving 6 bases between them. This CDR3 contains 11 residues. Per the germline V gene, CDR1 is DFQATT and CDR2 is SNEGSKA (reference sequence). The CDR3 DNA is TGCAGTGCTAGAGCCTTTGACGAGCAGTACTTC. This sequence encodes CSARAFDEQYF.

The CDR3 region is CAWSVLAGGFNEQFF. The DNA for the CDR3 is TGTGCCTGGAGTGTTTTAGCGGGGGGATTCAATGAGCAGTTCTTC. V is TRBV30 and J is TRBJ2-1, with 10 bases lining up with TRBD2. The CDR3 runs to 15 residues. Germline V CDR1 and CDR2: GTSNPN, SVGIG (reference sequence). Trimming took 0 bases from V and 6 from J; bases not matched to a gene: 5.

The chain uses TRBV19 and TRBJ1-5, with D uncertain. This CDR3 is 12 amino acids long. Germline CDR1 and CDR2: LNHDA and SQIVND (reference sequence). Trimming removed 6 bases from V and 9 bases from J, with 12 bases in between. CDR3 DNA sequence: TGTGCCAGTAGAGGGCGAAGCGGGCCCCAGCATTTT. This sequence encodes CASRGRSGPQHF.

The chain carries TRBV6-5 and TRBJ1-2; unclear D gene. V lost 3 bases to trimming and J lost 2 bases, with 16 bases between them. CDR1 is MNHEY and CDR2 is SVGAGI in the germline V gene. This CDR3 comprises 16 residues. DNA for the CDR3: TGTGCCAGCAGTTATGGTGGTGGTGCCTTCAACTATGGCTACACCTTC. This encodes CASSYGGGAFNYGYTF.

This chain joins TRBV2 and TRBJ1-6; 8 bases are a match to TRBD1. The CDR3 totals 14 residues. V dropped 4 bases and J dropped 9; count of bases not matched to a gene: 5. Germline V gene sequence: CDR1 SNHLY, CDR2 FYNNEI. The DNA of the CDR3 is TGTGCCAGCAGTGCTTATGGACAGGGTTCACCCCTCCACTTT. Translation gives CASSAYGQGSPLHF. Based on the CDR3 plus reference TRBV2 and TRBJ1-6, the full variable domain is EPEVTQTPSHQVTQMGQEVILRCVPISNHLYFYWYRQILGQKVEFLVSFYNNEISEKSEIFDDQFSVERPDGSNFTLKIRSTKLEDSAMYFCASSAYGQGSPLHFGNGTRLTVT.

This chain uses TRBV12-3 or TRBV12-4 with TRBJ2-3; 8 nucleotides line up with TRBD2. The ends lost 2 bases at V and 6 bases at J; junction bases unmatched: 10. The CDR3 has 16 amino acids. This chain's CDR3 is CASSLSSGGVGDTQYF. The CDR3 DNA reads TGTGCCAGCAGTTTATCGAGCGGGGGAGTTGGTGATACGCAGTATTTT.

This chain uses TRBV6-1 with TRBJ1-3, with 7 bases that match TRBD1. Germline V lookup: CDR1 MNHNS, CDR2 SASEGT. J gave up 3 bases and V 4 bases, and 6 bases lay outside the gene matches. The CDR3 totals 15 residues. The chain's CDR3 is CASSARQGGGNTIYF. CDR3 sequence (DNA): TGTGCCAGCAGTGCTCGACAGGGTGGTGGAAACACCATATATTTT.

A single count supports this clonotype. V gene TRBV19 combines with J gene TRBJ2-7; D may be TRBD1 or TRBD2 (5 bases each). CDR1 and CDR2 from the germline V gene are LNHDA and SQIVND (reference sequence). V was pared by 3 bases and J by 0 bases, with 15 bases between. The CDR3 length is 16 residues. The CDR3 here is CASSIRGVGTSYEQYF. The DNA for the CDR3 is TGTGCCAGTAGTATTAGAGGGGTCGGGACCTCCTACGAGCAGTACTTC. Together with reference TRBV19 and TRBJ2-7, the CDR3 gives the full variable domain: DGGITQSPKYLFRKEGQNVTLSCEQNLNHDAMYWYRQDPGQGLRLIYYSQIVNDFQKGDIAEGYSVSREKKESFPLTVTSAQKNPTAFYLCASSIRGVGTSYEQYFGPGTRLTVT.

This clonotype was found once. J is TRBJ1-5 and V is TRBV2; D is unclear. Trimming left V 4 bases short and J 4 bases short, with 11 bases between. Germline values: CDR1 SNHLY, CDR2 FYNNEI. CDR3 size: 14 residues. The CDR3 loop is CASSGGLGNQPQHF. CDR3 DNA: TGTGCCAGCAGTGGGGGTTTGGGGAATCAGCCCCAGCATTTT.

V gene TRBV21-1 combines with J gene TRBJ1-5; no check of the table's D call, TRBD1, against the DNA was made. TRBV21-1 constitutes a pseudogene. This CDR3 is built from 12 residues. The CDR3 DNA reads TGTGCCAGACAGGGGGACAATCAGCCCCAGCATTTT. It specifies CARQGDNQPQHF.

The chain uses TRBV18 and TRBJ1-1, with D maybe TRBD1 (5 bases). The length of the CDR3 is 18 residues. The germline V gene encodes CDR1 KGHSH and CDR2 LQKENI. V was trimmed by 2 bases and J by 3 bases, leaving 22 bases between them. CDR3 DNA: TGTGCCAGCTCACCAAACCAGGCGCAGGGCCGCGGGGACACTGAAGCTTTCTTT. This sequence encodes CASSPNQAQGRGDTEAFF.

This clonotype was observed a handful of times. V is TRBV6-1 and J is TRBJ2-7; D is unresolved. Germline CDR1 reads MNHNS; CDR2 reads SASEGT. The ends were cut back, 5 bases at V and 4 bases at J, with 9 bases in the middle. CDR3 length: 12 amino acids. CDR3 region: CASSPLEYEQYF. The CDR3 DNA sequence: TGTGCCAGCAGTCCCCTGGAATACGAGCAGTACTTC.

This chain links TRBV12-3 or TRBV12-4 with TRBJ1-2; D is unclear. CDR3 length equals 11 residues. V lost 1 base to trimming and J lost 3 bases, with 0 bases between them. CDR3 sequence reads: CASSLDYGYTF. The CDR3 region has the DNA TGTGCCAGCAGTTTAGACTATGGCTACACCTTC.

This clonotype was counted only a few times. V gene TRBV6-1 combines with J gene TRBJ1-2, with D maybe TRBD1 (6 bases). In germline, CDR1 is MNHNS, CDR2 SASEGT. This CDR3 comprises 14 residues. V shed 6 bases and J shed 4 bases, with 15 bases lying between them. The CDR3 loop reads CASRRNDRFYGYTF. The CDR3 nucleotides read TGTGCCAGCAGACGAAACGACAGGTTCTATGGCTACACCTTC.

The CDR3 DNA follows: TGTGCCAGCAGCTTAGGGGTCACAGCTGGCGCTTTCTTT. This gives the protein CASSLGVTAGAFF. V usage is TRBV7-2 and J usage is TRBJ1-1; D is ambiguous. Trimming left V 1 base short and J 11 bases short, with 14 bases between. The CDR3 is made up of 13 amino acids. Germline values: CDR1 SGHTA, CDR2 FQGNSA.